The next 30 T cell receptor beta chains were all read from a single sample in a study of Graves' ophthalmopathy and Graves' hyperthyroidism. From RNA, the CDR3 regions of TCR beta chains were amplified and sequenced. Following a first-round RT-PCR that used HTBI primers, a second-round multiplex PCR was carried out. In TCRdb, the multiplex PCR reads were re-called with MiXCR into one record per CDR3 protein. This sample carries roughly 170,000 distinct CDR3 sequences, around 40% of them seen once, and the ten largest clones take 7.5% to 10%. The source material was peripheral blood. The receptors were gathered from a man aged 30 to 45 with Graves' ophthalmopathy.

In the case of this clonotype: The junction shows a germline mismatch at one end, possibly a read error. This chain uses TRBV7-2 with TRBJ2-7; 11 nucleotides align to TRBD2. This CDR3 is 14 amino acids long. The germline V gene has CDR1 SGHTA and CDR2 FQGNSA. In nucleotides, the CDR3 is TGTGCCAGCAGCTTAGACGTTAGCGGGAGGGCCCTAGACTTC. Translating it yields CASSLDVSGRALDF.

The DNA of the CDR3 is TGTGCCAGTCTTGCCGGGACACTGGAGGGCCAGCCCCAGCATTTT. As protein: CASLAGTLEGQPQHF. The chain combines TRBV19 with TRBJ1-5, with D maybe TRBD1 (6 bases). Trimming stripped 8 bases from V and 7 bases from J, with 21 bases between. The CDR3 runs 15 residues. CDR1 and CDR2 from the germline V gene are LNHDA and SQIVND (reference sequence).

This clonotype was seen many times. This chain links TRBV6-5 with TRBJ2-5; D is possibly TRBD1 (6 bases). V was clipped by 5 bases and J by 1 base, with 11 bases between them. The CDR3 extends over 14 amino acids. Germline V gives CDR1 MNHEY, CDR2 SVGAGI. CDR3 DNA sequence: TGTGCCAGCAGTCCGACAGGAGCCCAAGAGACCCAGTACTTC. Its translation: CASSPTGAQETQYF.

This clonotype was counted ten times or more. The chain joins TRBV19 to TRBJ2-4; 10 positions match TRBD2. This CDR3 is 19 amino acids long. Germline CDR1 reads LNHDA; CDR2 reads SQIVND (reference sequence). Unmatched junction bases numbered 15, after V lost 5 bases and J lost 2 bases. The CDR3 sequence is CASSLGPRLAGTSKNIQYF. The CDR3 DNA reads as TGTGCCAGTAGTCTAGGACCCCGACTAGCGGGCACGTCCAAAAACATTCAGTACTTC. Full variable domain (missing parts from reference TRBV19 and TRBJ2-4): DGGITQSPKYLFRKEGQNVTLSCEQNLNHDAMYWYRQDPGQGLRLIYYSQIVNDFQKGDIAEGYSVSREKKESFPLTVTSAQKNPTAFYLCASSLGPRLAGTSKNIQYFGAGTRLSVL.

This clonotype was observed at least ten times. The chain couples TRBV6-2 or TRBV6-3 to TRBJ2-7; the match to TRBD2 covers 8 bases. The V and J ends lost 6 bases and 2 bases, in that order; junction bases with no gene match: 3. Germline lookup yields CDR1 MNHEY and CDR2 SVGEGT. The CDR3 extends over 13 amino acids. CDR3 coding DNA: TGTGCCAGCAGCCCCGGGAGGGCCTACGAGCAGTACTTC. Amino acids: CASSPGRAYEQYF.

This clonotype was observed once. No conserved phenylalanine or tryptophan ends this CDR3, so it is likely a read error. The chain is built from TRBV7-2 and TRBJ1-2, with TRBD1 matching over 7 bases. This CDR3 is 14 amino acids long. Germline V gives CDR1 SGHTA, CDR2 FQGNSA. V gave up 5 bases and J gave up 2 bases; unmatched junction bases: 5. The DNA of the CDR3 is TGTGCCAGCAGCGCGCCGGGACAGAACTATGGCTACACCTCC. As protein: CASSAPGQNYGYTS.

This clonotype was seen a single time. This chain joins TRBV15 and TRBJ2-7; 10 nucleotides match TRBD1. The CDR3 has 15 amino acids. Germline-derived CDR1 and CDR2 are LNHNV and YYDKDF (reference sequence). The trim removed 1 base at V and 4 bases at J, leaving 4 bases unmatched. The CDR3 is CATSRGLGQGYEQYF. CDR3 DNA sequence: TGTGCCACCAGCAGAGGGCTGGGACAGGGGTACGAGCAGTACTTC.

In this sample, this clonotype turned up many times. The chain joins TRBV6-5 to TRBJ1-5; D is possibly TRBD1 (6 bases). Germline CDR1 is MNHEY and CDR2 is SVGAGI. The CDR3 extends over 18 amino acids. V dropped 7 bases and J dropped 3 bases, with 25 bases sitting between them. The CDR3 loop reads CASTSKRGRGRNNQPQHF. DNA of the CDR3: TGTGCCAGCACTTCGAAACGGGGCAGGGGTAGGAACAATCAGCCCCAGCATTTT.

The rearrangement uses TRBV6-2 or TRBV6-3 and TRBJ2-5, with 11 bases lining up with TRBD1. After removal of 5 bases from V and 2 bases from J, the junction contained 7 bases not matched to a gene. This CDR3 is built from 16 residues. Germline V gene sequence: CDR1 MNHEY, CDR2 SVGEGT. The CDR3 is CASSPGQGDSQETQYF. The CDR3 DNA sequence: TGTGCCAGCAGTCCGGGACAGGGGGACTCACAAGAGACCCAGTACTTC.

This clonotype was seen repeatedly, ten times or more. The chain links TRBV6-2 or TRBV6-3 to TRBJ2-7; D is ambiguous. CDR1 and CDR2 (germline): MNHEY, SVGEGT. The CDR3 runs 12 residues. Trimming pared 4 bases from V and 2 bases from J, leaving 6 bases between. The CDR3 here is CASSSSAYEQYF. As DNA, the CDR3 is TGTGCCAGCAGTTCATCGGCCTACGAGCAGTACTTC.

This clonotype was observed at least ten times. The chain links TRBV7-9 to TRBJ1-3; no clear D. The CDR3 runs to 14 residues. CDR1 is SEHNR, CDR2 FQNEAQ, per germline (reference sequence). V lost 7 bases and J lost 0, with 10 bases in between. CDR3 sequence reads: CASILVGSGNTIYF. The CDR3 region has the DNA TGTGCCAGCATCCTGGTAGGCTCTGGAAACACCATATATTTT.

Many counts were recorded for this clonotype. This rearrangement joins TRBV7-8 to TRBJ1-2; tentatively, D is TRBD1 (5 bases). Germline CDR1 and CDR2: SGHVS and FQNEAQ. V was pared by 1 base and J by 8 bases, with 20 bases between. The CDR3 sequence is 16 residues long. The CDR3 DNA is TGTGCCAGCAGCTTAGTCGTCAGGGATCCAGCCGACGGCTACACCTTC. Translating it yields CASSLVVRDPADGYTF.

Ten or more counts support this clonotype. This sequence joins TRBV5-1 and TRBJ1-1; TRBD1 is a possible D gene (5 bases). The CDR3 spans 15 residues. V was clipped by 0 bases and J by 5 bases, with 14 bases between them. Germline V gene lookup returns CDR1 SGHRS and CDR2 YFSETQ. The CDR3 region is CASSLDGTSGTEAFF. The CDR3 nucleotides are TGCGCCAGCAGCTTGGACGGGACGTCGGGGACTGAAGCTTTCTTT.

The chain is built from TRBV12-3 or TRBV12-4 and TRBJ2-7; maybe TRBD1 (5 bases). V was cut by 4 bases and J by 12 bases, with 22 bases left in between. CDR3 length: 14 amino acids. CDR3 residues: CASSSKSDPGQGYF. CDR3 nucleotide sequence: TGTGCCAGCAGTTCCAAGTCAGACCCAGGGCAGGGGTACTTC.

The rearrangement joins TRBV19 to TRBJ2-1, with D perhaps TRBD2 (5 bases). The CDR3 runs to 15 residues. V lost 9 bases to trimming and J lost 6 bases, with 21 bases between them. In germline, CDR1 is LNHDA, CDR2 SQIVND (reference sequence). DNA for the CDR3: TGTGCCAGCAAACCTCTAGGGTCGGGGAGCAATGAGCAGTTCTTC. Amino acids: CASKPLGSGSNEQFF.

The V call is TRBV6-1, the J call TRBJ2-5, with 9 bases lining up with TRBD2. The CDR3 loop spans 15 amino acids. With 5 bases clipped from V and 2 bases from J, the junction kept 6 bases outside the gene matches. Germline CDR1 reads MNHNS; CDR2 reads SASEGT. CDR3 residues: CASSKSGRRQETQYF. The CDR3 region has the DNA TGTGCCAGCAGTAAGAGCGGGAGGAGGCAAGAGACCCAGTACTTC.

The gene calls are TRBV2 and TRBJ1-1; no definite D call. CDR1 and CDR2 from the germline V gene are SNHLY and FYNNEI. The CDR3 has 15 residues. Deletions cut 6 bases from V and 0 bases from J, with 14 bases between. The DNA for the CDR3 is TGTGCCAGCAGCCTAGCTGGCAGTTTGAACACTGAAGCTTTCTTT. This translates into CASSLAGSLNTEAFF.

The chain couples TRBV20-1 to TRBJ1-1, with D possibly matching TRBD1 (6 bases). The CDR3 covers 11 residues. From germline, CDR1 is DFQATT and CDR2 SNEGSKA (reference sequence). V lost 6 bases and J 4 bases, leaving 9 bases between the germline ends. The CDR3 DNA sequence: TGCAGTGCCACAGGGAGCACTGAAGCTTTCTTT. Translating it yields CSATGSTEAFF.

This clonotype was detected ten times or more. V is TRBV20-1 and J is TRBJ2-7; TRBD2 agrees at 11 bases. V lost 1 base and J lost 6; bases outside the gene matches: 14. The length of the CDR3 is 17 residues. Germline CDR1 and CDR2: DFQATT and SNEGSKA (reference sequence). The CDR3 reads CSARVLDSGLAGLEQYF. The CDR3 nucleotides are TGCAGTGCTAGAGTTCTAGACTCCGGACTAGCGGGTCTCGAGCAGTACTTC.

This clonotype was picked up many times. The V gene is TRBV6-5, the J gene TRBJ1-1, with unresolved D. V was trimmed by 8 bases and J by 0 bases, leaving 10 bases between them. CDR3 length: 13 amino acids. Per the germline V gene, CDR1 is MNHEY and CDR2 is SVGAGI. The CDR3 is CASGQVLNTEAFF. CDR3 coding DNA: TGTGCCAGCGGCCAAGTCTTGAACACTGAAGCTTTCTTT.

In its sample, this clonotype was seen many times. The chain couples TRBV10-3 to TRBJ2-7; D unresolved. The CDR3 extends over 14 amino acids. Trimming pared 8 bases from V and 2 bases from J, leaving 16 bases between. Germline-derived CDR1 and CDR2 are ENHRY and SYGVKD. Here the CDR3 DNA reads TGTGCCATCCGTAACACACGAAAACCCTACGAGCAGTACTTC. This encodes CAIRNTRKPYEQYF.

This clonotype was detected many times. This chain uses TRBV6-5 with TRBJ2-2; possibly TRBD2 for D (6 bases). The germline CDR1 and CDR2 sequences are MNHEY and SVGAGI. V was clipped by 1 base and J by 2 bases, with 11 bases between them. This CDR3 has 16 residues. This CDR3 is CASSYYGTSNTGELFF. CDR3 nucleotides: TGTGCCAGCAGTTACTATGGGACTTCAAACACCGGGGAGCTGTTTTTT.

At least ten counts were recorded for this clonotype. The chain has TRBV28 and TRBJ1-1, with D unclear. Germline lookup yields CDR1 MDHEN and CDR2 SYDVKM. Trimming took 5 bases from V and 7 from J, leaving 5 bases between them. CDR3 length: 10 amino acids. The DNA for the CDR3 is TGTGCCAGCAGTAAGAGTGAAGCTTTCTTT. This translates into CASSKSEAFF.

The CDR3 loop is CASKGTARNEQYF. Here the CDR3 DNA reads TGTGCCAGCAAGGGGACTGCACGAAACGAGCAGTACTTC. This chain connects TRBV6-1 to TRBJ2-7; maybe TRBD2 (6 bases). Germline V gives CDR1 MNHNS, CDR2 SASEGT. This CDR3 has 13 residues. Trimming shortened V by 7 bases and J by 5 bases, and 15 bases separated the two germline ends.

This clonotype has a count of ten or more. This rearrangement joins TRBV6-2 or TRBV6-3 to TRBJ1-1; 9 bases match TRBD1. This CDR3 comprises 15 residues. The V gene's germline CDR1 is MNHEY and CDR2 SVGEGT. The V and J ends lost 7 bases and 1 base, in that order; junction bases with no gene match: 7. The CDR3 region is CASTLWDRENTEAFF. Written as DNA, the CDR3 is TGTGCCAGCACCCTTTGGGACAGGGAGAACACTGAAGCTTTCTTT.

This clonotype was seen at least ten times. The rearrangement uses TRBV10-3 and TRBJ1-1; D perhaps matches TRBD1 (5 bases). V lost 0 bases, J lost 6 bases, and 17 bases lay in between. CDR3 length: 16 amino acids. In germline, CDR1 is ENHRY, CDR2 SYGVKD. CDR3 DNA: TGTGCCATCAGTGAGTCAGGCCTCGGGGCGGGGGCTGAAGCTTTCTTT. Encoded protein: CAISESGLGAGAEAFF.

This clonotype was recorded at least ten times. The CDR3 loop is CASSLGLQAQYQPQHF. Written as DNA, the CDR3 is TGTGCCAGCAGCTTGGGGTTGCAGGCGCAATATCAGCCCCAGCATTTT. The chain recombines TRBV5-5 with TRBJ1-5; D remains ambiguous. The CDR3 consists of 16 residues. From germline, CDR1 is SGHKS and CDR2 YYEKEE (reference sequence). Trimming removed 0 bases from V and 5 bases from J, with 15 bases in between. Using reference TRBV5-5 and TRBJ1-5 for the parts outside the CDR3, the full variable domain is DAGVTQSPTHLIKTRGQQVTLRCSPISGHKSVSWYQQVLGQGPQFIFQYYEKEERGRGNFPDRFSARQFPNYSSELNVNALLLGDSALYLCASSLGLQAQYQPQHFGDGTRLSIL.

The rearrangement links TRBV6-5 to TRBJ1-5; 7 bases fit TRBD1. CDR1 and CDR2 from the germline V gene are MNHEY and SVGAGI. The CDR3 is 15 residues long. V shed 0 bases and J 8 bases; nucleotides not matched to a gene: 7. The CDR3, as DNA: TGTGCCAGCAGTTACTCGACAGGGCCCAAGGAGCCCCAGCATTTT. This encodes CASSYSTGPKEPQHF.

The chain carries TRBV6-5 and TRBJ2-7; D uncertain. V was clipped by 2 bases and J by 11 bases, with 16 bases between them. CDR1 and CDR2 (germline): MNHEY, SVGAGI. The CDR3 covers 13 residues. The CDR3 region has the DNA TGTGCCAGCAGTTACACTGTTGAGTATGAGAAGTACTTC. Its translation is CASSYTVEYEKYF.

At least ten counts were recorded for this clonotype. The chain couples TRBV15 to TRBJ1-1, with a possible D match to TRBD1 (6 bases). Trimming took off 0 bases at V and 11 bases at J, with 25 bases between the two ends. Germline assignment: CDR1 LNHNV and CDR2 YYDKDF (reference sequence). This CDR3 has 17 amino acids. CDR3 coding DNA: TGTGCCACCAGCAGAGATATCGGGGGGCAAGGACCGGCGAGGGCTTTCTTT. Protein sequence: CATSRDIGGQGPARAFF.